This T cell receptor (beta chain) originates from a study of blood T cell repertoires in COVID-19. As originally analysed: The assay estimated nucleated cells by amplifying reference gene primers. Profiled with immunoSEQ multiplex PCR; TCRdb holds only in-frame clones, not every one. V and J calls and clone size come straight from that table; D and trimming were deduced from the DNA. The sample shows about 380,000 clones, about 88% of them seen only once. The study drew participants aged about 18 to 89 years from some 24 US areas. Participants were placed into cohorts based on the clinical history they reported. Cohort 3 donors counted as recovered after two negative PCRs, clearance, or resolved symptoms. V was shortened by 7 bases and J by 1 base, with 22 bases between the two germline ends. Germline lookup yields CDR1 SEHNR and CDR2 FQNEAQ (reference sequence). This CDR3 contains 17 residues.

The chain uses TRBV7-9 and TRBJ1-1; TRBD1 might be the D (6 bases). Sequencing used PBMCs or T cells enriched from blood (not recorded which). The TCR was taken from a young woman who had recovered from COVID-19. This CDR3 is CASNTGSGGRGNTEAFF. In DNA, the CDR3 is TGTGCCAGCAACACGGGGTCTGGGGGCCGGGGGAACACTGAAGCTTTCTTT.